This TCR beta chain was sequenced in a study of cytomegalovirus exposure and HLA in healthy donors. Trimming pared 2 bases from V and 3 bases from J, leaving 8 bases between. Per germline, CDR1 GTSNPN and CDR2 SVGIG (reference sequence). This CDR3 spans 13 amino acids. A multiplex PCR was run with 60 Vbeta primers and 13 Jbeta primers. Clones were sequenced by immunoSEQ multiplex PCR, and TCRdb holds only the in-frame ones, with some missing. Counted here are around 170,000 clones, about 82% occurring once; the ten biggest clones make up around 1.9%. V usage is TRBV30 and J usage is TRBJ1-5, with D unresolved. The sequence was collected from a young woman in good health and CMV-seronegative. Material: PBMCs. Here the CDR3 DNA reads TGTGCCTGGAGTTCCGGGATCAATCAGCCCCAGCATTTT. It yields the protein CAWSSGINQPQHF.